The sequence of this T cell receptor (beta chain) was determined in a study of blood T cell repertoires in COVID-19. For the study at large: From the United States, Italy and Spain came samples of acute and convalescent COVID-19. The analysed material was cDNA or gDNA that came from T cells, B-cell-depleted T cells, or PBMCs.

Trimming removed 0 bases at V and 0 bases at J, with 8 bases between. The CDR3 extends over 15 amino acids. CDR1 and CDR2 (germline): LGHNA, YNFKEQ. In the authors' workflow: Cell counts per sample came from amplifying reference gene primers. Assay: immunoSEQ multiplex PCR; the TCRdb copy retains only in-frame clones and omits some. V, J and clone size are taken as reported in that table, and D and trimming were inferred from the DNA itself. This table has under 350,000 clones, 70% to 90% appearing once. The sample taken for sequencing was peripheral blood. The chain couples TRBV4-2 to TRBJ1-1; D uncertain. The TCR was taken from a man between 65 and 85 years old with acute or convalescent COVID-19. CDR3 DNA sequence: TGTGCCAGCAGCCAAGAGCGGGGTTTGAACACTGAAGCTTTCTTT. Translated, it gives CASSQERGLNTEAFF.